This T cell receptor (beta chain) derives from a study of graft-versus-host responses after intestinal transplantation. About the research overall: Isolated intestinal, liver-intestinal, or multivisceral transplants were what recipients had. Each recipient received anti-thymocyte globulin induction, then tacrolimus and steroids for roughly 3 years. Study-level points and caveats: Individuals carrying graft-donor T cell macrochimerism showed high graft-versus-host to host-versus-graft clonal ratios in allografts. Recipient marrow harbored GvH clones, some of which surfaced first in ileum or blood.

The CDR3 loop spans 15 amino acids. V lost 2 bases and J 5 bases, leaving 16 bases between the germline ends. CDR1 and CDR2 (germline): SGDLS, YYNGEE. The assay was immunoSEQ multiplex PCR, and TCRdb's table has in-frame clones only and misses some. The data hold about 97,000 clones, with around nine tenths observed a single time. On this clone itself: Its antigen is unidentified.

This clonotype was obtained from a human patient who received an intestinal transplant, so some T cells may come from the graft donor. The genes are TRBV9 and TRBJ1-1; D unresolved. The specimen comprised PBMCs, sampled roughly 68 weeks after intestinal transplant. The CDR3 sequence: CASSVGLDFPTEAFF. DNA of the CDR3: TGTGCCAGCAGCGTCGGCCTGGACTTTCCGACTGAAGCTTTCTTT.